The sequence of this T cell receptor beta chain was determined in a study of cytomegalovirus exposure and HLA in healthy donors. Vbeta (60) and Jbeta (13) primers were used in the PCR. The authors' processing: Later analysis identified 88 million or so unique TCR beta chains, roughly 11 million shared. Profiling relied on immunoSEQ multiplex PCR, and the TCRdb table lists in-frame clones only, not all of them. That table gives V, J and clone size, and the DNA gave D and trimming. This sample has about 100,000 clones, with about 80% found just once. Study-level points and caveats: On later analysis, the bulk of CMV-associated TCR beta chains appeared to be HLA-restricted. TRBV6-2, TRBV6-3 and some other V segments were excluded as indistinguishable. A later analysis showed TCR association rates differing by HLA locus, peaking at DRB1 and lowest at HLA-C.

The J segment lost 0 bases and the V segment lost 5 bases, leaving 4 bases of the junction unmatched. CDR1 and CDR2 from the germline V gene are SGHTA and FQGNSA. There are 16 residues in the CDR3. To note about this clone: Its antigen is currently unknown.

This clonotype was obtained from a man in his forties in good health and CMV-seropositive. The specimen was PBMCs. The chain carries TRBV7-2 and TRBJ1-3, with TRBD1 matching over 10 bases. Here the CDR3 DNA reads TGTGCCAGCAGCACAGGACAGGGGGGCTCTGGAAACACCATATATTTT. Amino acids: CASSTGQGGSGNTIYF.